Each of the 19 T cell receptor beta chains below was sequenced from the same sample in a study of post-analysis software for immune sequencing data. Study conclusions and caveats: TRBV5-6, TRBV5-1 and TRBV20-1 belonged to a set of about 5 TRBV segments that were more frequent in patients than controls.

Built from TCR beta cDNA, the libraries had unique molecular identifiers in them. TCRdb independently ran MiXCR on the PCR reads; one entry per CDR3 protein. Here the sample spans under 650,000 distinct CDR3 sequences, 44% being singletons. What these receptors recognize is not known. Sequencing was performed on blood. Source of these receptors: a girl aged 10-17 years with multiple sclerosis.

This clonotype was counted only a few times. The V and J genes are TRBV6-4 and TRBJ2-1; perhaps TRBD1 as D (5 bases). The J call may be mistaken, given a closer DNA end match to TRBJ2-7. The length of the CDR3 is 15 residues. Germline values: CDR1 MRHNA, CDR2 SNTAGT. CDR3 in DNA: TGTGCCAGCAGTGACTCGGCAGGGATGGCCAATGAGCAGTACTTC. Protein: CASSDSAGMANEQYF.

This clonotype was found a few times. The chain has TRBV12-3 or TRBV12-4 and TRBJ2-1, with a weak D call TRBD2 (7 bases). This CDR3 has 17 residues. Trimming shortened V by 7 bases and J by 5 bases, and 24 bases separated the two germline ends. The CDR3 DNA follows: TGTGCCAGCATTCTAGGGGGGGGTGGAAAGGTTAACAATGAGCAGTTCTTC. Amino acids: CASILGGGGKVNNEQFF.

Of note for this clonotype: The germline gene is not matched at one end of the junction; a read error may be the cause. The V call is TRBV20-1, the J call TRBJ1-1; D not certain. The CDR3 has 13 residues. Germline assignment: CDR1 DFQATT and CDR2 SNEGSKA (reference sequence). The CDR3 sequence: CSARIDMNTGAFF. CDR3 in DNA: TGCAGTGCTAGGATAGATATGAACACTGGAGCTTTCTTT.

This clonotype came up a few times. The DNA of the CDR3 is TGTGCCAGCAGCACTGAGCGGGGTAGCTCCTACAATGAGCAGTTCTTC. Protein sequence: CASSTERGSSYNEQFF. V and J are TRBV7-9 and TRBJ2-1; 7 bases are a match to TRBD2. J gave up 0 bases and V 5 bases, and 7 bases lay outside the gene matches. Germline V gene lookup returns CDR1 SEHNR and CDR2 FQNEAQ (reference sequence). The CDR3 extends over 16 amino acids.

This chain uses TRBV12-3 or TRBV12-4 with TRBJ2-7, with D tentatively TRBD2 (6 bases). This CDR3 is 12 amino acids long. The V and J ends lost 4 bases and 3 bases respectively, with 7 bases between them. The CDR3 coding sequence is TGTGCCAGCAGTTGGCGGGGCTACGAGCAGTACTTC. It encodes CASSWRGYEQYF.

A few counts support this clonotype. The V gene is TRBV7-2, the J gene TRBJ2-3; weak D call: TRBD1 (7 bases). V lost 5 bases to trimming and J lost 3 bases, with 24 bases between them. Germline loops: CDR1 SGHTA, CDR2 FQGNSA. This CDR3 contains 18 residues. Here the CDR3 reads CASSHRGPSAGGTDTQYF. In DNA, the CDR3 is TGTGCCAGCAGCCACCGGGGGCCCTCGGCAGGGGGAACAGATACGCAGTATTTT.

The gene calls are TRBV20-1 and TRBJ2-7; D may correspond to TRBD1 or TRBD2 (6 bases each). CDR3 size: 14 residues. Per the germline V gene, CDR1 is DFQATT and CDR2 is SNEGSKA (reference sequence). Trimming left V 0 bases short and J 2 bases short, with 11 bases between. The CDR3 loop is CSARDRGDPYEQYF. In DNA form, the CDR3 reads TGCAGTGCTAGAGATAGGGGGGACCCCTACGAGCAGTACTTC.

This clonotype was observed many times. Written as DNA, the CDR3 is TGTGCCAGCAGTCTGGGAGGGAGTGCCTACAATGAGCAGTTCTTC. Its translation: CASSLGGSAYNEQFF. This sequence joins TRBV12-3 or TRBV12-4 and TRBJ2-1; the match to TRBD2 covers 7 bases. The CDR3 is made up of 15 amino acids. The V segment lost 5 bases and the J segment 2 bases; nucleotides outside the gene matches: 6.

This chain uses TRBV5-1 with TRBJ2-6; D call uncertain. The germline gives CDR1 SGHRS, CDR2 YFSETQ. The CDR3 is 15 residues long. Trimming shortened V by 0 bases and J by 4 bases, and 8 bases separated the two germline ends. The CDR3 DNA follows: TGCGCCAGCAGCTTGGCGGCCGCGGGGGCCAACGTCCTGACTTTC. This gives the protein CASSLAAAGANVLTF.

The DNA of the CDR3 is TGCGCCAGCAGCCAGCGCCAGGGACTGTCCATGTCCTACGAGCAGTACTTC. It encodes CASSQRQGLSMSYEQYF. The J gene is TRBJ2-5, the V gene TRBV4-1; tentative D call: TRBD2 (6 bases). The DNA end favors TRBJ2-7, so the J call may be wrong. The germline V gene has CDR1 MGHRA and CDR2 YSYEKL. The CDR3 covers 17 residues.

This clonotype came up once. This chain links TRBV5-1 with TRBJ2-7, with D tentatively TRBD2 (7 bases). This CDR3 contains 14 residues. Germline CDR1 is SGHRS and CDR2 is YFSETQ. Trimming stripped 2 bases from V and 4 bases from J, with 13 bases between. CDR3 DNA sequence: TGCGCCAGCAGCTTCGGGGGGCGAGAGTACGAGCAGTACTTC. Amino acid sequence: CASSFGGREYEQYF. The entire variable domain, with the rest obtained from reference TRBV5-1 and TRBJ2-7, is as follows: KAGVTQTPRYLIKTRGQQVTLSCSPISGHRSVSWYQQTPGQGLQFLFEYFSETQRNKGNFPGRFSGRQFSNSRSEMNVSTLELGDSALYLCASSFGGREYEQYFGPGTRLTVT.

Of note for this clonotype: A read error is possible here, since a much larger clone lies one base away. The rearrangement joins TRBV5-1 to TRBJ2-1, with 10 bases lining up with TRBD2. Germline V lookup: CDR1 SGHRS, CDR2 YFSETQ. This CDR3 region has 15 residues. DNA for the CDR3: TGCGCCAGCAGCTTGGTTAGCGGGGGGTACAATGAGCAGGTCTTC. Amino acid sequence: CASSLVSGGYNEQVF.

This clonotype was seen a few times. The chain uses TRBV20-1 and TRBJ2-1, with 7 bases lining up with TRBD2. The CDR3 length is 14 residues. V lost 1 base, J lost 10 bases, and 10 bases stayed unmatched. Per germline, CDR1 DFQATT and CDR2 SNEGSKA (reference sequence). The CDR3 DNA reads TGCAGTGCTAGAGCCCAACTAGCGAGGTACGAGCAGTTCTTC. This sequence encodes CSARAQLARYEQFF.

The chain combines TRBV6-6 with TRBJ1-2; D may be TRBD1 (6 bases). Germline lookup yields CDR1 MNHNY and CDR2 SVGAGI (reference sequence). V was clipped by 5 bases and J by 2 bases, with 9 bases between them. This CDR3 is 13 amino acids long. The CDR3, as DNA: TGTGCCAGCAGTAGGGGGTTAAACTATGGCTACACCTTC. It codes for CASSRGLNYGYTF.

CDR3 DNA: TGTGCCAGCATCATATCAGGGGGAGTAGGCTATGGCTACACCTTC. It encodes CASIISGGVGYGYTF. The gene calls are TRBV12-3 or TRBV12-4 and TRBJ1-2; 7 bases align to TRBD1. V gave up 7 bases and J gave up 4 bases; unmatched junction bases: 12. The CDR3 runs to 15 residues.

The chain carries TRBV6-5 and TRBJ1-1; D perhaps matches TRBD1 (6 bases). The germline gives CDR1 MNHEY, CDR2 SVGAGI. The CDR3 sequence is 14 residues long. V was shortened by 4 bases and J by 1 base, with 10 bases between the two germline ends. DNA for the CDR3: TGTGCCAGCAGTTCCTCAGGGGCGAACACTGAAGCTTTCTTT. Translation: CASSSSGANTEAFF.

The J gene is TRBJ2-1, the V gene TRBV5-1; D is uncertain. The V gene's germline CDR1 is SGHRS and CDR2 YFSETQ. CDR3 size: 15 residues. Deletions cut 6 bases from V and 6 bases from J, with 19 bases between. The CDR3 spells CASTRSALTRNEQFF. The CDR3 region has the DNA TGCGCCAGCACTCGTTCAGCCCTGACCCGCAATGAGCAGTTCTTC.

The chain joins TRBV7-2 to TRBJ2-1; D is perhaps TRBD1 (6 bases). The V gene's germline CDR1 is SGHTA and CDR2 FQGNSA. The CDR3 runs to 14 residues. V lost 0 bases and J lost 12, with 15 bases in between. The CDR3 here is CASSLAVQGYVQFF. In DNA, the CDR3 is TGTGCCAGCAGCTTAGCGGTACAGGGCTACGTGCAGTTCTTC. Complete variable domain (other parts from reference TRBV7-2 and TRBJ2-1): GAGVSQSPSNKVTEKGKDVELRCDPISGHTALYWYRQSLGQGLEFLIYFQGNSAPDKSGLPSDRFSAERTGGSVSTLTIQRTQQEDSAVYLCASSLAVQGYVQFFGPGTRLTVL.

A word on this clonotype: One end of the junction does not line up with germline, which may come from a read error. The chain employs TRBV30 and TRBJ1-2; D is possibly TRBD1 (6 bases). The germline CDR1 and CDR2 sequences are GTSNPN and SVGIG (reference sequence). The CDR3 contains 15 residues. The CDR3 region has the DNA TGTGCCTGGAGTCGCCAACAGGGCCGGACGCGGGGCTATACCTTC. The encoded protein is CAWSRQQGRTRGYTF.